This TCR beta chain emerged from a study of CD8+ T cells in alopecia areata. General study points: Elevated clonality characterized lesional scalp relative to normal scalp, particularly in alopecia totalis/universalis. A large proportion of expanded lesional clones were detected persisting in scalp and blood during tofacitinib.

The CDR3 runs to 14 residues. Unmatched junction bases numbered 3, after V lost 6 bases and J lost 2 bases. From germline, CDR1 is MNHEY and CDR2 SVGAGI. Sequencing templates came from extracted RNA that was reverse transcribed into cDNA. Sequenced by immunoSEQ multiplex PCR; TCRdb stores in-frame clones only, minus some. The sample lists around 120,000 clones, 50% to 55% occurring once. Treatment reported: oral pan-JAK inhibitor, 5-10 mg twice daily. Details on this clone: Its antigen is as yet unknown.

The chain recombines TRBV6-5 with TRBJ1-2; 10 bases agree with TRBD1. This specimen consisted of CD4+ T cells sorted from blood, obtained at week 4, from a patient treated with tofacitinib. The source of this sequence is a human donor with alopecia areata. In nucleotides, the CDR3 is TGTGCCAGCAGCCGGGGACAGGGGAACTATGGCTACACCTTC. Translation gives CASSRGQGNYGYTF.